This entry features one T cell receptor (beta chain) sequence. Its antigen is unknown. Base qualities are missing; no much larger clone stands one base away. Library preparation was by the immunoSEQ multiplex PCR assay. Drawn from immuneACCESS, this table holds only the in-frame rearrangements with V and J called that TCRdb kept. Clones are partly lost; checked studies trace under half to an unresolved V gene and leave the rest unexplained. The sample yields almost 30,000 clones; about 88% were counted once. The leading ten clones occupy about 8.5% of the sample. The entry originates in a study of PD-1 and CTLA-4 blockade in melanoma (dated by TCRdb to about 2021). Regarding the research as a whole: The study compared how PD-1 blockade and CTLA-4 blockade affected the melanoma-reactive CD8 T cell response in patients with melanoma.

V is pruned by 4 bases and J by 2 bases, leaving 4 bases of the junction without a gene match. CDR1 and CDR2 were assigned from the germline V gene (reference sequence) as SEHNR and FQNEAQ. Reading from cysteine to phenylalanine, the CDR3 counts 16 amino acids. Just the 48-base CDR3 DNA is kept, in frame starting at base 1. This clonotype was obtained from a human donor with melanoma. Source: CD8+ T cells from peripheral blood, taken before anti-PD-1 treatment. The rearrangement combines TRBV7-9 with TRBJ2-3, with TRBD2 identical over 12 junction bases. The CDR3 region has the sequence CASSSGLAGVTDTQYF. The sequenced DNA is TGTGCCAGCAGCTCGGGACTAGCGGGCGTCACAGATACGCAGTATTTT.